This T cell receptor beta chain was captured by sequencing in a study of T cells in Graves' hyperthyroidism and ophthalmopathy (dated by TCRdb to about 2019). As for the study more broadly: Peripheral blood was sampled at the time of initial diagnosis, prior to any treatment. To identify TCR V-J signatures that set the groups apart, the researchers used a discovery cohort of 100 patients, made up of 40 to 45 with Graves' ophthalmopathy and approximately 57 with stable Graves' hyperthyroidism. Thyroid tissue and blood T-cell repertoires from about six Graves' hyperthyroidism patients were also compared in the study. Prospective prediction of ophthalmopathy was tested in an independent validation cohort consisting of 18 hyperthyroidism patients and some 17 patients who later progressed to ophthalmopathy. For training and testing, the approximately 92 patients in the discovery cohort were randomly divided in a 7:3 ratio. The paper describes TCR Vbeta CDR3 sequencing of around 140 peripheral blood samples, made up of 43 ophthalmopathy patients, roughly 80 hyperthyroidism patients and roughly 17 progressor patients. Following sampling, methimazole starting at 30 mg daily was given to hyperthyroidism patients, and high-dose intravenous methylprednisolone was given to ophthalmopathy patients.

The CDR3 spans 15 residues, from the cysteine through the phenylalanine. Here the CDR3 DNA is all that survives: 45 bases in frame from base 1. CDR1 KGHSH and CDR2 LQKENI are derived from the germline V gene. For this chain, trimming is 3 bases at the V end and 8 bases at the J end, and the number of junction bases without a gene match is 13. This clonotype was seen at least ten times. This receptor's antigen is unknown. No per-base quality is available; no much larger clone lies one base away. Broader findings and caveats from the paper: Sample size was not statistically predetermined, and blinding of investigators to group allocation was not performed. Blood samples also contained most of the expanded thyroid clonotypes (frequency above 0.001), which suggests that blood repertoires may reflect thyroid immune responses. A 13 V-J signature model separated ophthalmopathy from stable hyperthyroidism, with around 91% sensitivity and approximately 81% specificity in cross-validation and 80%/75% in testing. In validation, the model predicted progression to ophthalmopathy a median of approximately 6.3 months before onset, with approximately 68% sensitivity and 72.22% specificity.

Stable Graves' hyperthyroidism was defined as no progression to ophthalmopathy during 18 months of follow-up. The hyperthyroidism patients were between 18 and 65 years old and newly diagnosed, with a disease duration of less than 2 months. Exclusion was applied to patients with uncontrolled infections, other autoimmune diseases, pregnancy or lactation. Diagnoses were based on clinical symptoms, serum thyroxine and TRAb, thyroid ultrasound and orbital computed tomography. PBMCs were isolated from more than 8 ml of fresh peripheral blood by Ficoll-Paque density gradient centrifugation. Total RNA was extracted using Trizol reagent, and RNA quality was assessed on an Agilent 2100 Bioanalyzer. The TCR beta CDR3 regions were amplified from RNA transcripts. For the first round of RT-PCR on the TCR CDR3, the HTBI primer set was used together with the Qiagen OneStep RT-PCR kit. The libraries were constructed in a second round of multiplex PCR and then size-selected and purified. The libraries were sequenced on an Illumina HiSeq2000 using paired-end 100 bp reads. Regarding the original processing steps: SOAPnuke was used to process the raw data, removing reads that contained adapters or uncalled bases, had a mean Phred below 15, or lacked an exact match to the constant primer or identifier. COPE v1.2.5 was used to merge the high-quality paired reads, and each unique nucleotide sequence was defined as a clonotype. MiTCR v1.1 was used to align clonotypes to the IMGT TRBV, TRBD and TRBJ reference segments. The analysis included only V-J combinations with a frequency above 0.0001, which together covered more than 99% of the repertoires. A TCS score was defined as the ratio between F50 (clonal expansion) and ExV (chaos), using BLOSUM62-based TCRdist between CDR3 peptides within each V-J. Welch's t-statistics and random forest reduced around 550 V-J features to around 14, which were used in a naive Bayes classifier (R e1071). Through fastp at Q25 and MiXCR, TCRdb rebuilt clones from the public reads, retaining in-frame beta chains. Each CDR3 protein gets just one entry, which takes the most common genes and DNA from the rows behind it. The V and J calls and clone size come from TCRdb's table, not from the authors' own analysis. This sample holds around 180,000 distinct CDR3 sequences; approximately 17% were observed only once. The ten largest clonotypes hold roughly 30% of the sample.

The TCR sequence derives from a woman between 45 and 65 years old with Graves' hyperthyroidism. The rearrangement combines TRBV18 with TRBJ2-7; 7 central nucleotides agree with TRBD1. Sequences were obtained from blood. The nucleotides read TGTGCCAGCTCACCCCCCGACAGGGTAATGCAGAAGCAGTACTTC. It specifies CASSPPDRVMQKQYF.